A selection of T cell receptor beta chains follows, all from one sample in a study of cytomegalovirus exposure and HLA in healthy donors. This table comes from immunoSEQ multiplex PCR, and its TCRdb copy is limited to in-frame clones, with some not included. The data hold approximately 100,000 clones, with around 75% observed a single time. Material for sequencing was PBMCs. These TCRs come from a man in his fifties or sixties in good health and CMV-seronegative. Each CDR3 is given with its conserved first and last residue. A D gene is named only where the DNA matches it firmly.

J gene	D gene	V gene	CDR3 protein
TRBJ1-1	-	TRBV18	CASSPAGRNTEAFF
TRBJ2-7	-	TRBV4-2	CASSPSRTARQYF
TRBJ2-1	TRBD2	TRBV30	CAYRGGSYNEQFF
TRBJ1-1	-	TRBV6-5	CASSVREGTEAFF
TRBJ2-3	TRBD2	TRBV5-1	CASSWTSSTDTQYF
TRBJ2-3	-	TRBV28	CASSLPRGDTQYF
TRBJ2-2	TRBD1	TRBV7-8	CASSRGRNDGELFF
TRBJ2-1	-	TRBV10-3	CAIRGNNEQFF
TRBJ1-1	-	TRBV7-8	CASTRQENTEAFF
TRBJ1-2	TRBD1	TRBV6-1	CASREQPGQGDQGYTF
TRBJ1-1	-	TRBV19	CASTRHRVTEAFF
TRBJ2-7	TRBD1	TRBV5-8	CASSYTDRGWDEQYF